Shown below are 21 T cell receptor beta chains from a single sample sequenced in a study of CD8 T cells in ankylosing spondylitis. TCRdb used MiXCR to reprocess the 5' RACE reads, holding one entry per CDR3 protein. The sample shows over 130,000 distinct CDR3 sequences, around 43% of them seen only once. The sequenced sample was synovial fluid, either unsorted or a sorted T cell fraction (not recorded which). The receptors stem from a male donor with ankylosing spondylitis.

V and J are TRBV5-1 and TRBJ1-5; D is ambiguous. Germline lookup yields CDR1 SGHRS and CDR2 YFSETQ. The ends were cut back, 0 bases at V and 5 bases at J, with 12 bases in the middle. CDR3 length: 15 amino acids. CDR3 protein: CASSLGYGWDQPQHF. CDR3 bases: TGCGCCAGCAGCTTGGGCTACGGATGGGATCAGCCCCAGCATTTT.

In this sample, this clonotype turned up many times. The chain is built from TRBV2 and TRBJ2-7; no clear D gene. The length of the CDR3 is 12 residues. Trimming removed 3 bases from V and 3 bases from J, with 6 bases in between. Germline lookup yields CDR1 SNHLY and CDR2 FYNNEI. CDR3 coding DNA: TGTGCCAGCAGTGAGATAAGCTACGAGCAGTACTTC. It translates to CASSEISYEQYF.

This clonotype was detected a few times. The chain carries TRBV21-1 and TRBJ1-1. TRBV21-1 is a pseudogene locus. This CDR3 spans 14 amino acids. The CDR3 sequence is CASSKGGLNTEAFF. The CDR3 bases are TGTGCCAGCAGCAAAGGAGGACTGAACACTGAAGCTTTCTTT.

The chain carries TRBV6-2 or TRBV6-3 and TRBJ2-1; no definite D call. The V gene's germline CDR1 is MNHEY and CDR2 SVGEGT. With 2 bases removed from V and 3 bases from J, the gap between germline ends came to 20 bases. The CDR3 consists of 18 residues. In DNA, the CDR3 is TGTGCCAGCAGTTACGTTGATGTCCCTCCATGGGACTACAATGAGCAGTTCTTC. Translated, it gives CASSYVDVPPWDYNEQFF.

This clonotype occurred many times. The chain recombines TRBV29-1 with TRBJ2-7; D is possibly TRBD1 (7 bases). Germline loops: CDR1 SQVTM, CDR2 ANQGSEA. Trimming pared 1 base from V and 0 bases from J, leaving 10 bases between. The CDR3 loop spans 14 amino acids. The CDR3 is CSVEGRGDSYEQYF. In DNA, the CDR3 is TGCAGCGTTGAAGGCAGGGGGGACTCCTACGAGCAGTACTTC.

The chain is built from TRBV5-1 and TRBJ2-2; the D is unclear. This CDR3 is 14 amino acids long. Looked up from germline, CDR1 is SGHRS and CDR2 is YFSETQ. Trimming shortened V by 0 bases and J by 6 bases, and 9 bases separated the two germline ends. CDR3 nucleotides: TGCGCCAGCAGCTTGGGTCTAGAAGCCGGGGAGCTGTTTTTT. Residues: CASSLGLEAGELFF.

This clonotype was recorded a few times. CDR3 DNA sequence: TGTGCCAGCAGCCCGAGCGGATGGACAGCGACTAACTATGGCTACACCTTC. Its protein is CASSPSGWTATNYGYTF. V usage is TRBV7-2 and J usage is TRBJ1-2; weak D call: TRBD1 (6 bases). Germline V CDR1 and CDR2: SGHTA, FQGNSA. Trimming took off 5 bases at V and 0 bases at J, with 19 bases between the two ends. The CDR3 spans 17 residues.

CDR3 amino acids: CASSAQEGFLIYNEQFF. CDR3 nucleotides: TGTGCCAGCAGCGCCCAAGAAGGTTTCCTCATATACAATGAGCAGTTCTTC. The genes are TRBV9 and TRBJ2-1; D remains unclear. Germline V gives CDR1 SGDLS, CDR2 YYNGEE. The V and J ends lost 3 bases and 4 bases respectively, with 20 bases between them. The CDR3 sequence is 17 residues long.

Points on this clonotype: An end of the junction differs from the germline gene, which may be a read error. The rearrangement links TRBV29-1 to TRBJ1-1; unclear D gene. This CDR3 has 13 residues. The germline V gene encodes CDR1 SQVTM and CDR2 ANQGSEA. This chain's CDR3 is CSIEGPRDTEAFF. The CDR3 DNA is TGCAGCATTGAGGGTCCAAGGGACACTGAAGCTTTCTTT.

The CDR3 sequence: CASSLWTPLAGGYNEQFF. The CDR3 DNA sequence: TGTGCCAGCAGTTTATGGACCCCTCTAGCGGGAGGCTACAATGAGCAGTTCTTC. V usage is TRBV28 and J usage is TRBJ2-1; 11 bases are a match to TRBD2. With 0 bases clipped from V and 3 bases from J, the junction kept 7 bases outside the gene matches. The CDR3 consists of 18 residues. Per germline, CDR1 MDHEN and CDR2 SYDVKM.

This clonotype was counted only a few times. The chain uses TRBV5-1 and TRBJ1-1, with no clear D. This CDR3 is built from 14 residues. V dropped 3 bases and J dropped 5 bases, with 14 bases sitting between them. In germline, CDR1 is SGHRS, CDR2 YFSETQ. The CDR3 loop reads CASSSPRGDTEAFF. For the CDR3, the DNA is TGCGCCAGCAGCTCTCCACGGGGAGATACTGAAGCTTTCTTT.

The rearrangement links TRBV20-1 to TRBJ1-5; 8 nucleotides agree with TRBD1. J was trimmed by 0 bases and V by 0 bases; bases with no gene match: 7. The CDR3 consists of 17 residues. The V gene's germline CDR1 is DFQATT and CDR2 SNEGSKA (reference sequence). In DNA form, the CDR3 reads TGCAGTGCTAGAGAGGTCAGGGGGCCCGTTAGCAATCAGCCCCAGCATTTT. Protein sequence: CSAREVRGPVSNQPQHF.

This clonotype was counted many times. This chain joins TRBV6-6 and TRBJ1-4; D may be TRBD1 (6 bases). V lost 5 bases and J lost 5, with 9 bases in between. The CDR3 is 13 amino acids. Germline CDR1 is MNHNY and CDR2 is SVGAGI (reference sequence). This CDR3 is CASSRTENEKLFF. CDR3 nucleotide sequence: TGTGCCAGCAGTCGGACAGAAAATGAAAAACTGTTTTTT.

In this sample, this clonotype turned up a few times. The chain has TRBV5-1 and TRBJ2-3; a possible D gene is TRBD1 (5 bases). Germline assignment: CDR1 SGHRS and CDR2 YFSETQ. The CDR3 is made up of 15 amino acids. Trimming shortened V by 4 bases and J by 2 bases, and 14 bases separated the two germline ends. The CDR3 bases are TGCGCCAGCAGCCGGGTCGTAGGGGACACAGATACGCAGTATTTT. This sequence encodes CASSRVVGDTDTQYF.

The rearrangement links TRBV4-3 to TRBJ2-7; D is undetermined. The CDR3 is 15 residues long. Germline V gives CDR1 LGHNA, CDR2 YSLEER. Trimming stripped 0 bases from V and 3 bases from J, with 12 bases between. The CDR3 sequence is CASSQEKGYFYEQYF. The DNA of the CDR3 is TGCGCCAGCAGCCAAGAAAAGGGTTATTTCTACGAGCAGTACTTC.

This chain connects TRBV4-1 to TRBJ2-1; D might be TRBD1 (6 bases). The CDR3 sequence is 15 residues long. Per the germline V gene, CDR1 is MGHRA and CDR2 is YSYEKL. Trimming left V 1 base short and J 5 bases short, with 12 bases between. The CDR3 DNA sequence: TGCGCCAGCAGCCAAGCCGGGACACAGAACAATGAGCAGTTCTTC. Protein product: CASSQAGTQNNEQFF.

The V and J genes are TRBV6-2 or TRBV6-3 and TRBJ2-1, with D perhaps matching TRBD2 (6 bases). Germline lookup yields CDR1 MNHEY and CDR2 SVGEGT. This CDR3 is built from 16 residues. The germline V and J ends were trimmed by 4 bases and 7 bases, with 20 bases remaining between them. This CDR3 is CASSCLAYIRGNEQFF. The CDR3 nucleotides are TGTGCCAGCAGTTGCCTAGCTTATATTCGGGGGAATGAGCAGTTCTTC.

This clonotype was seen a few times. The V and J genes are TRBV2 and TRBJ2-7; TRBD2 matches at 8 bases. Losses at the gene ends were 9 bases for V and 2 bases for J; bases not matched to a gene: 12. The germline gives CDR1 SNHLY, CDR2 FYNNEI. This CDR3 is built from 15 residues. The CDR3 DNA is TGTGCCAGAGGTTTTGCGGGAGGCTTGGCCTACGAGCAGTACTTC. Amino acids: CARGFAGGLAYEQYF.

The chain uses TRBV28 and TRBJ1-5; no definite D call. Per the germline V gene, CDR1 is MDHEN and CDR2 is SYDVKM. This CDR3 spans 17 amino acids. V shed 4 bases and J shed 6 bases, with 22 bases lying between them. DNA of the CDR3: TGTGCCAGCAGTTCCCCCCTTCTGGACTTCGCACCTCAGCCCCAGCATTTT. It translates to CASSSPLLDFAPQPQHF.

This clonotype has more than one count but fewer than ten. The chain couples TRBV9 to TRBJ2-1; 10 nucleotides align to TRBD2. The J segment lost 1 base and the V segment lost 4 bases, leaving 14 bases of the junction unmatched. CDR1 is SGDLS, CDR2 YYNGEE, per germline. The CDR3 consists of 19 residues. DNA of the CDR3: TGTGCCAGCAGCACCTGGACTAGCGGAGGACCCACTTCCTACAATGAGCAGTTCTTC. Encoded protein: CASSTWTSGGPTSYNEQFF.

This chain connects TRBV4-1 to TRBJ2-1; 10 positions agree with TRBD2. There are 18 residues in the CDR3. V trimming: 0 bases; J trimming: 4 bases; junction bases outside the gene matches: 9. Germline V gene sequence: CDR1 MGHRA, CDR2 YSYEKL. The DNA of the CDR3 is TGCGCCAGCAGCCAAGACTTCCCGGGACTAGCGCCATACAATGAGCAGTTCTTC. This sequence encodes CASSQDFPGLAPYNEQFF.